Shown below are 14 T cell receptor beta chains from a single sample sequenced in a study of T-cell reconstitution after alpha-beta-depleted transplantation in children. A TCRbeta library incorporating unique molecular identifiers was prepared. TCRdb re-derived calls from the PCR reads in MiXCR, one entry per CDR3 protein. Of about 900,000 distinct CDR3 sequences in the sample, about 31% were seen once. Here the sequenced sample was PBMCs, mostly from graft donor cells, taken 360 days after TCRalphabeta/CD19-depleted stem cell transplant. The receptors here all came from a boy in the first two years of life who had a stem cell transplant for SCID, so the T cells may come from the graft donor.

This chain joins TRBV11-2 and TRBJ2-7; 8 positions match TRBD1. J was trimmed by 7 bases and V by 5 bases; bases with no gene match: 10. From germline, CDR1 is SGHAT and CDR2 FQNNGV. CDR3 length equals 14 residues. The DNA of the CDR3 is TGTGCCAGCAGCCACGGGACAGGTGGGCCGGAGCAGTACTTC. This gives the protein CASSHGTGGPEQYF.

A few counts support this clonotype. The chain combines TRBV4-3 with TRBJ1-3, with unresolved D. Trimming shortened V by 6 bases and J by 0 bases, and 9 bases separated the two germline ends. Per germline, CDR1 LGHNA and CDR2 YSLEER. This CDR3 spans 14 amino acids. The CDR3: CASSHSHSGNTIYF. The DNA for the CDR3 is TGCGCCAGCAGTCATTCCCACTCTGGAAACACCATATATTTT.

Ten or more counts support this clonotype. The rearrangement links TRBV11-2 to TRBJ2-2; 7 bases match TRBD2. CDR3 length equals 12 residues. The germline CDR1 and CDR2 sequences are SGHAT and FQNNGV. The V gene end was trimmed by 4 bases and the J gene end by 8 bases; junction bases not matched to a gene: 1. The CDR3 sequence: CASSWEGGELFF. The CDR3, as DNA: TGTGCCAGCAGCTGGGAGGGAGGGGAGCTGTTTTTT.

V usage is TRBV6-2 or TRBV6-3 and J usage is TRBJ2-5; TRBD2 agrees at 8 bases. The CDR3 consists of 15 residues. Germline CDR1 reads MNHEY; CDR2 reads SVGEGT. Unmatched junction bases numbered 5, after V lost 0 bases and J lost 5 bases. The CDR3 region has the DNA TGTGCCAGCAGTTACTCGGGACTAGGGGAGGAGACCCAGTACTTC. The encoded protein is CASSYSGLGEETQYF.

A few counts support this clonotype. The V gene is TRBV12-3 or TRBV12-4, the J gene TRBJ2-4, with 12 nucleotides matching TRBD1. Unmatched junction bases numbered 6, after V lost 6 bases and J lost 6 bases. The CDR3 is made up of 15 amino acids. CDR3 region: CASSRDRGQGNIQYF. The CDR3 region has the DNA TGTGCCAGCAGCAGGGACAGGGGGCAGGGAAACATTCAGTACTTC.

As for this clonotype: A junction end diverges from the germline sequence, so it may reflect a read error. V and J are TRBV15 and TRBJ2-1; possibly TRBD1 for D (6 bases). This CDR3 is built from 11 residues. In germline, CDR1 is LNHNV, CDR2 YYDKDF (reference sequence). CDR3 amino acids: CASRGHNEQFF. CDR3 sequence (DNA): TGTGCCTCCAGGGGTCACAATGAGCAGTTCTTC.

This chain uses TRBV6-1 with TRBJ2-7, with D tentatively TRBD1 (6 bases). The CDR3 extends over 15 amino acids. Between the trimmed V and J ends, which lost 7 bases and 2 bases, there was a span of 18 bases. The germline CDR1 and CDR2 sequences are MNHNS and SASEGT. The DNA for the CDR3 is TGTGCCAGCACCAACCGGGACAATGGGGCCTACGAGCAGTACTTC. It specifies CASTNRDNGAYEQYF.

The chain uses TRBV12-3 or TRBV12-4 and TRBJ2-3; D unclear. The V gene lost 5 bases and the J gene lost 5 bases, with 11 bases spanning the gap. The CDR3 length is 13 residues. The CDR3, as DNA: TGTGCCAGCAGTCGAAACTCCGGAGATACGCAGTATTTT. As protein: CASSRNSGDTQYF.

The J gene is TRBJ2-2, the V gene TRBV4-1; 7 bases agree with TRBD1. V gave up 3 bases and J gave up 6 bases; unmatched junction bases: 7. The germline gives CDR1 MGHRA, CDR2 YSYEKL. This CDR3 has 15 amino acids. The CDR3 bases are TGCGCCAGCAGCCAGCCCGACAGGGCCTCCGGGGAGCTGTTTTTT. Translation gives CASSQPDRASGELFF.

This clonotype has ten or more counts. This chain's CDR3 is CASSPPGYQETQYF. For the CDR3, the DNA is TGTGCCAGCAGCCCGCCAGGATACCAAGAGACCCAGTACTTC. This chain joins TRBV3-1 and TRBJ2-5, with D hard to call. Trimming removed 4 bases at V and 0 bases at J, with 9 bases between. This CDR3 is 14 amino acids long. Per the germline V gene, CDR1 is LGHDT and CDR2 is YNNKEL (reference sequence).

The chain recombines TRBV5-1 with TRBJ2-1, with a possible D match to TRBD1 (6 bases). The CDR3 runs to 17 residues. The germline gives CDR1 SGHRS, CDR2 YFSETQ. The germline V and J ends were trimmed by 4 bases and 1 base, with 18 bases remaining between them. In DNA, the CDR3 is TGCGCCAGCAGCGTCCTACAGGGTTCTGAGTCCTACAATGAGCAGTTCTTC. Residues: CASSVLQGSESYNEQFF.

This clonotype was observed a handful of times. The chain recombines TRBV20-1 with TRBJ2-7; 9 bases line up with TRBD1. This CDR3 contains 14 residues. V shed 6 bases and J 2 bases; nucleotides not matched to a gene: 8. CDR1 and CDR2 from the germline V gene are DFQATT and SNEGSKA (reference sequence). The CDR3 protein is CSAKGQGIAYEQYF. CDR3 sequence (DNA): TGCAGTGCCAAGGGACAGGGCATAGCCTACGAGCAGTACTTC.

The sample holds a few counts of this clonotype. In DNA, the CDR3 is TGTGCCAGCTCGGTGGGGATCGGGACTAGCCCCGAGACCCAGTACTTC. It yields the protein CASSVGIGTSPETQYF. V is TRBV9 and J is TRBJ2-5; 9 nucleotides agree with TRBD2. J gave up 5 bases and V 7 bases, and 15 bases lay outside the gene matches. Germline CDR1 SGDLS, CDR2 YYNGEE. The CDR3 length is 16 residues.

The J gene is TRBJ2-2, the V gene TRBV6-2 or TRBV6-3; 8 nucleotides agree with TRBD1. The CDR3 has 17 amino acids. The V segment lost 3 bases and the J segment 5 bases; nucleotides outside the gene matches: 11. The germline V gene has CDR1 MNHEY and CDR2 SVGEGT. The CDR3 DNA reads as TGTGCCAGCAGTTATACCAGGACAGGGTCGATTACCGGGGAGCTGTTTTTT. Its protein is CASSYTRTGSITGELFF.